This T cell receptor (beta chain) was identified in a study of neurological immune-mediated disorders. Study-wide findings and caveats: In HTLV-1-associated myelopathy, TCR clonal expansion was greatest, whereas multiple sclerosis had the least, falling below healthy controls. Among 34 multiple sclerosis patients, phylogenetic grouping put the repertoires of 18 into a single related-CDR3 cluster, a possible signature.

The germline V gene has CDR1 SGHVS and CDR2 FQNEAQ. After removal of 4 bases from V and 0 bases from J, the junction contained 5 bases not matched to a gene. The CDR3 is 15 amino acids. The time point: longitudinal time-point 1 (baseline). This clonotype has ten or more counts. Antigen: not known. A single record per CDR3 protein comes from TCRdb applying MiXCR to the 5' RACE reads. The sample lists about 40,000 distinct CDR3 sequences; 3% to 3.5% were seen once. The sequence derives from a woman in her fifties or sixties with multiple sclerosis. This sequence joins TRBV7-8 and TRBJ1-1; 7 bases agree with TRBD1. Sequenced sample: PBMCs. For the CDR3, the DNA is TGTGCCAGCAGCTCTAGGACAGGATTGAACACTGAAGCTTTCTTT. Encoded protein: CASSSRTGLNTEAFF.